These T cell receptor beta chains were read from a single sample in a study of blood T cell repertoires in COVID-19. Assay used: immunoSEQ multiplex PCR; TCRdb lists only in-frame clones, some missing. The table records 60,000 to 75,000 clones, 75% to 90% of them present only once. The sample was peripheral blood. Every receptor here comes from a human donor in a cohort sampled during active COVID-19. Each CDR3 is given with its conserved first and last residue. D genes are given only for firm matches. The listing skips clone size in some rows; elsewhere it reads once, few, many or a size class.

clone_size j_call v_call d_call cdr3_aa cdr3_nt
few TRBJ2-5 TRBV4-1 TRBD1 CASSQGDLGQGQETQYF TGCGCCAGCAGCCAAGGGGATCTGGGACAGGGACAAGAGACCCAGTACTTC
- TRBJ1-4 TRBV21-1 - CASRNDREKFGKLFF TGTGCCAGCAGGAATGACAGGGAGAAATTTGGAAAACTGTTTTTT
- TRBJ2-5 TRBV27 - CASSRTGQGTQYF TGTGCCAGCAGTAGAACAGGGCAGGGGACCCAGTACTTC
- TRBJ1-1 TRBV2 TRBD1 CASSTGDEAFF TGTGCCAGCAGTACAGGGGATGAAGCTTTCTTT
- TRBJ1-2 TRBV5-1 - CASRDDFNYGYTF TGCGCCAGCAGAGACGACTTCAACTATGGCTACACCTTC
- TRBJ2-2 TRBV6-6 TRBD1 CASSRQGLGELFF TGTGCCAGCAGTAGACAGGGTCTCGGGGAGCTGTTTTTT
- TRBJ2-7 TRBV11-2 TRBD2 CASKTGGGPEQYF TGTGCCAGCAAAACTGGCGGGGGTCCCGAGCAGTACTTC
- TRBJ2-1 TRBV7-2 TRBD2 CASSLGLAGDSEQFF TGTGCCAGCAGCTTAGGGCTAGCGGGGGACTCGGAGCAGTTCTTC
- TRBJ1-5 TRBV19 TRBD1 CASGVETGTGGTRGNQPQHF TGTGCCAGCGGAGTAGAAACCGGGACAGGGGGCACTCGGGGCAATCAGCCCCAGCATTTT
- TRBJ1-1 TRBV21-1 - CAEGSTEAFF TGTGCCGAGGGCAGCACTGAAGCTTTCTTT
- TRBJ2-1 TRBV11-2 - CASSRRGVENEQFF TGTGCCAGCAGCCGCAGGGGGGTGGAGAATGAGCAGTTCTTC
once TRBJ2-7 TRBV4-1 TRBD2 CASSQVELAAYEQYF TGCGCCAGCAGCCAAGTGGAACTAGCGGCCTACGAGCAGTACTTC
- TRBJ1-5 TRBV28 TRBD1 CASSSPGQGRQPQHF TGTGCCAGCAGTTCCCCCGGACAGGGTAGGCAGCCCCAGCATTTT
once TRBJ2-1 TRBV4-2 - CASSQTPDEQFF TGTGCCAGCAGCCAAACTCCGGATGAGCAGTTCTTC
- TRBJ1-3 TRBV5-5 TRBD1 CASSPRTPGQWVGSGNTIYF TGTGCCAGCAGCCCACGGACCCCGGGACAGTGGGTCGGCTCTGGAAACACCATATATTTT
- TRBJ2-2 TRBV30 - CAWVRGAHTNTGELFF TGTGCCTGGGTCCGGGGGGCACACACGAACACCGGGGAGCTGTTTTTT
- TRBJ2-5 TRBV19 - CASSSYAYGEQYF TGTGCCAGTAGCTCATATGCATACGGGGAGCAGTACTTC
- TRBJ1-1 TRBV6-5 - CASTRTPQGTEAFF TGTGCCAGCACCCGGACACCCCAGGGCACTGAAGCTTTCTTT
- TRBJ2-7 TRBV18 TRBD1 CASSPPRQGSSAYEQYF TGTGCCAGCTCACCACCGCGACAGGGGTCTTCGGCCTACGAGCAGTACTTC
- TRBJ2-1 TRBV6-5 - CASMGSINEQFF TGTGCCAGCATGGGGAGCATCAATGAGCAGTTCTTC
- TRBJ2-6 TRBV28 - CASRSGFSGANVLTF TGTGCCAGCAGGTCCGGGTTCTCTGGGGCCAACGTCCTGACTTTC
- TRBJ1-6 TRBV3-1/TRBV3-2 TRBD1 CASSRRRTGNSYNSPLHF TGTGCCAGCAGCCGAAGACGGACAGGGAACTCCTATAATTCACCCCTCCACTTT
- TRBJ2-1 TRBV28 TRBD2 CAVTGTSAYNEQFF TGTGCCGTCACCGGGACTAGCGCCTACAATGAGCAGTTCTTC
- TRBJ1-4 TRBV7-6 - CASSSDGRSGEKLFF TGTGCCAGCAGTTCCGACGGCCGGTCGGGTGAAAAACTGTTTTTT
once TRBJ2-2 TRBV7-7 TRBD2 CASSAFEGGTLNTGELFF TGTGCCAGCAGCGCCTTTGAGGGAGGGACGCTCAACACCGGGGAGCTGTTTTTT
- TRBJ2-1 TRBV5-1 TRBD2 CASSLVGSGGPVYNEQFF TGCGCCAGCAGCTTGGTGGGTAGCGGGGGGCCCGTATACAATGAGCAGTTCTTC
- TRBJ1-5 TRBV7-8 - CASSLGQGFQPQHF TGTGCCAGCAGCTTGGGGCAGGGGTTTCAGCCCCAGCATTTT
- TRBJ2-5 TRBV11-2 TRBD2 CASSYTSGGGEETQYF TGTGCCAGCAGCTATACTAGCGGGGGGGGTGAGGAGACCCAGTACTTC
- TRBJ2-5 TRBV19 TRBD1 CASSPGQKETQYF TGTGCCAGTAGCCCGGGACAGAAAGAGACCCAGTACTTC
- TRBJ1-2 TRBV7-8 - CASSLDLGPSPLYGYTF TGTGCCAGCAGCTTAGACCTGGGGCCTAGTCCCCTCTATGGCTACACCTTC
- TRBJ1-5 TRBV3-1/TRBV3-2 - CASSQGPSYQPQHF TGTGCCAGCAGCCAAGGTCCGTCCTATCAGCCCCAGCATTTT
- TRBJ2-2 TRBV30 - CAWRGPYMYTGELFF TGTGCCTGGAGGGGCCCTTACATGTACACCGGGGAGCTGTTTTTT
- TRBJ1-2 TRBV11-2 - CASSRRGQTGPPGYYGYTF TGTGCCAGCAGCCGGCGAGGACAGACAGGCCCCCCGGGATACTATGGCTACACCTTC
- TRBJ1-3 TRBV18 - CASSPPRTASGNTIYF TGTGCCAGCTCACCACCCCGGACAGCTTCTGGAAACACCATATATTTT
- TRBJ1-6 TRBV6-6 TRBD1 CASSTRQGLPLHF TGTGCCAGCAGTACGCGACAGGGATTACCCCTCCACTTT
- TRBJ2-5 TRBV19 TRBD2 CASSPPGLAETQYF TGTGCCAGTAGCCCCCCGGGACTAGCGGAGACCCAGTACTTC